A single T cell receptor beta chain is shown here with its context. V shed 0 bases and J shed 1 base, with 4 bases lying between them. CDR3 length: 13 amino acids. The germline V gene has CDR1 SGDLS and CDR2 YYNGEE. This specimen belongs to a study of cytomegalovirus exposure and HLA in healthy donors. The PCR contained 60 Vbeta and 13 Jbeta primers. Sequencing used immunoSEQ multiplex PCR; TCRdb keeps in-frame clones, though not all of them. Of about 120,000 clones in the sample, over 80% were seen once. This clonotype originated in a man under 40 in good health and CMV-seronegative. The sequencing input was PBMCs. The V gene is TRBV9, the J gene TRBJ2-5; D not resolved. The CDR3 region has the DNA TGTGCCAGCAGCGTAGGACTCCAAGAGACCCAGTACTTC. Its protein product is CASSVGLQETQYF.